The rows below give T cell receptor beta chains drawn from one sample of a study of T-cell reconstitution after alpha-beta-depleted transplantation in children. Each CDR3 protein gets one entry after TCRdb re-called the PCR reads with MiXCR. The sample yields about 500,000 distinct CDR3 sequences, 32% seen once. The sample here was PBMCs from the stem cell graft donor, taken from the stem cell graft. Every receptor here comes from a human donor who donated a stem cell graft to a child with aplastic anemia. Each CDR3 is given with its conserved first and last residue. D genes are given only for firm matches. Only some rows state a clone size, as once, few, many or a class for expanded clones.

size,D,J,V,DNA,CDR3
NA,NA,TRBJ1-5,TRBV5-5,TGTGCCAGCAGCCCCTCGGGCGGGGTTAGGACCCAGCATTTT,CASSPSGGVRTQHF
few,TRBD2,TRBJ2-3,TRBV20-1,TGCAGTGCTAGAGATCGACTAGCTGGCACAGATACGCAGTATTTT,CSARDRLAGTDTQYF
few,NA,TRBJ2-2,TRBV28,TGTGCCAGTTTGGAGCGGACCGGGGAGCTGTTTTTT,CASLERTGELFF
few,NA,TRBJ1-2,TRBV7-9,TGTGCCAGCAGCCGAGGTGTCCTTGGTGATGGCTACACCTTC,CASSRGVLGDGYTF
NA,NA,TRBJ2-3,TRBV5-4,TGTGCCAGCAGCCCAGCGGCCAAGGGGACAGATACGCAGTATTTT,CASSPAAKGTDTQYF
few,NA,TRBJ1-5,TRBV7-9,TGTGCCAGCAGCGCCCAGAATCAGCCCCAGCATTTT,CASSAQNQPQHF
few,TRBD1,TRBJ2-1,TRBV20-1,TGCAGTGCTAGAGATGTCCAGGGGGCCCCATTTGAGCAGTTCTTC,CSARDVQGAPFEQFF
NA,TRBD2,TRBJ2-1,TRBV28,TGTGCCAGCAGTTCCAGGACTAGCCGTTTCAATGAGCAGTTCTTC,CASSSRTSRFNEQFF
NA,NA,TRBJ2-5,TRBV12-3/TRBV12-4,TGTGCCAGCACCCTTCGGAGATCAGAGACCCAGTACTTC,CASTLRRSETQYF
NA,NA,TRBJ2-5,TRBV6-5,TGTGCCAGCAGTTACCGGGACTACCAAGAGACCCAGTACTTC,CASSYRDYQETQYF
NA,TRBD2,TRBJ2-1,TRBV29-1,TGCAGCGTTGAGGGACTAGGTCCTGAGCAGTTCTTC,CSVEGLGPEQFF
few,NA,TRBJ1-1,TRBV29-1,TGCAGCGTTCTAGGGCTCGGGAACACTGAAGCTTTCTTT,CSVLGLGNTEAFF
NA,NA,TRBJ2-1,TRBV20-1,TGCAGTGCTAGAGATCTGGAGGGAGTACTAGATAGTGTCTATGAGCAGTTCTTC,CSARDLEGVLDSVYEQFF
few,TRBD2,TRBJ2-1,TRBV20-1,TGCAGTGCTAGGGGGGGGATAACCTACAATGAGCAGTTCTTC,CSARGGITYNEQFF
few,NA,TRBJ2-2,TRBV5-1,TGCGCCAGCAGCTATACACAGGTCCCCGGGGAGCTGTTTTTT,CASSYTQVPGELFF
few,TRBD2,TRBJ2-1,TRBV11-2,TGTGCCAGCAGCTTCAGAGCTAGCGGGAGAAGAATCAACAATGAGCAGTTCTTC,CASSFRASGRRINNEQFF
NA,NA,TRBJ2-4,TRBV12-3/TRBV12-4,TGTGCCAGCAGTTCCGCGGGACACACGAATGGGATTCAGTACTTC,CASSSAGHTNGIQYF
few,TRBD1,TRBJ1-2,TRBV5-6,TGTGCCAGCACCCTGACCGACAGGGTGTTCAGTGGCTACACCTTC,CASTLTDRVFSGYTF
few,NA,TRBJ2-3,TRBV12-3/TRBV12-4,TGTGCCAGCAGTTTGGTAGTTAGCACAGATACGCAGTATTTT,CASSLVVSTDTQYF
NA,NA,TRBJ2-5,TRBV7-9,TGTGCCAGCAGCTTGACCGAATTCCAAGAGACCCAGTACTTC,CASSLTEFQETQYF
NA,NA,TRBJ1-4,TRBV13,TGTGCCGGAAAGGACAGTTTAAATGAAAAACTGTTTTTT,CAGKDSLNEKLFF
NA,TRBD1,TRBJ1-1,TRBV5-1,TGCGCCAGCAGTTTCGACAGGGTGGACACTGAAGCTTTCTTT,CASSFDRVDTEAFF
NA,TRBD2,TRBJ2-1,TRBV7-2,TGTGCCAGCAGCTCTCGACTAGCGGGAGGCCTTGACAATGAGCAGTTCTTC,CASSSRLAGGLDNEQFF
few,NA,TRBJ2-5,TRBV9,TGTGCCAGCAGCCCCCGGGACAGCGGGAACCGGGAGACCCAGTACTTC,CASSPRDSGNRETQYF
NA,TRBD2,TRBJ2-2,TRBV5-5,TGTGCCAGCAGCGGCGGACTAGCGGGAGGGCCGAACACCGGGGAGCTGTTTTTT,CASSGGLAGGPNTGELFF
few,TRBD1,TRBJ2-3,TRBV5-6,TGTGCCAGCAGAATCCGGGACAGGGGAACAGATACGCAGTATTTT,CASRIRDRGTDTQYF
few,NA,TRBJ1-1,TRBV29-1,TGCAGCGTCGGTCCAAGCGGTACTGAAGCTTTCTTT,CSVGPSGTEAFF
NA,TRBD1,TRBJ1-2,TRBV18,TGTGCCAGCTCACCACCGGCCAGGGGGCGCGGTGGCTACACCTTC,CASSPPARGRGGYTF
NA,NA,TRBJ2-1,TRBV7-2,TGTGCCAGCAGCTTTTACCGCGATCTTGAGCAGTTCTTC,CASSFYRDLEQFF
NA,TRBD2,TRBJ2-4,TRBV6-5,TGTGCCAGCAGTTACTCGGGGATTCTAGCGGGACCAGCCAAAAACATTCAGTACTTC,CASSYSGILAGPAKNIQYF
few,NA,TRBJ2-7,TRBV5-4,TGTGCCAGCAGCCCCGGACTGAACGCCTACGAGCAGTACTTC,CASSPGLNAYEQYF
few,NA,TRBJ1-1,TRBV6-5,TGTGCCAGTTCGATAGGTGGGAATGAAGCTTTCTTT,CASSIGGNEAFF
few,NA,TRBJ2-3,TRBV7-2,TGTGCCAGCAGCTTAGCGGGAATAGATACGCAGTATTTT,CASSLAGIDTQYF
NA,NA,TRBJ2-1,TRBV11-2,TGTGCCAGCAGCTTAGAGGGGTTCCCAGCGGACTCCTACAATGAGCAGTTCTTC,CASSLEGFPADSYNEQFF
few,TRBD2,TRBJ2-1,TRBV20-1,TGCAGTGCTAAGAAGACTAGCGGGAGCTCCTACAATGAGCAGTTCTTC,CSAKKTSGSSYNEQFF
NA,TRBD2,TRBJ2-6,TRBV10-3,TGTGCCATCAGAGGCACTAGCGGGAAGAGCTCTGGGGCCAACGTCCTGACTTTC,CAIRGTSGKSSGANVLTF
NA,TRBD2,TRBJ2-1,TRBV5-5,TGTGCCAGCAGCTCGGGACTAGCGGGCCAGAGTCGGCAGTTCTTC,CASSSGLAGQSRQFF
few,NA,TRBJ1-1,TRBV12-3/TRBV12-4,TGTGCCACCTCTAAAGGCAGGAAGACTGAAGCTTTCTTT,CATSKGRKTEAFF
NA,NA,TRBJ2-1,TRBV12-3/TRBV12-4,TGTGCCAGCAAGTCGAAGGCGGGCTCCTACAATGAGCAGTTCTTC,CASKSKAGSYNEQFF